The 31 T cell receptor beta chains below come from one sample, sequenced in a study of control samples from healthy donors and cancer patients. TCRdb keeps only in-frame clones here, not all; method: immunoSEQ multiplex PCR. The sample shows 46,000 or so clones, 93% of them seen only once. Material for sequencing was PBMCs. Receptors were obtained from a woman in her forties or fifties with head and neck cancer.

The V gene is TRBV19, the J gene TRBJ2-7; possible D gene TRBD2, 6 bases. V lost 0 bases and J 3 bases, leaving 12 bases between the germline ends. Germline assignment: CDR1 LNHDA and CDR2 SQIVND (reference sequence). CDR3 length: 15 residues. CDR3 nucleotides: TGTGCCAGTAGTATAGACACGTGGAGGGACTACGAGCAGTACTTC. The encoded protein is CASSIDTWRDYEQYF.

CDR3 nucleotide sequence: TGTGCCAGCAGCTCCCCCCGGGGCCCAAAGGGGGCCAACGTCCTGACTTTC. Its translation is CASSSPRGPKGANVLTF. The rearrangement joins TRBV11-2 to TRBJ2-6, with D possibly being TRBD1 or TRBD2 (5 bases each). The CDR3 sequence is 17 residues long. The germline CDR1 and CDR2 sequences are SGHAT and FQNNGV. V was clipped by 4 bases and J by 4 bases, with 17 bases between them.

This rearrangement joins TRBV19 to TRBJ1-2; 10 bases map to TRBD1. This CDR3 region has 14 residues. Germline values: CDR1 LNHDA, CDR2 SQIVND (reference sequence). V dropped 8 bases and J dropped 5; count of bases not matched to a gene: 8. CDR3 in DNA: TGTGCCAGTTCCGGGACAGGGGAGGCTTATGGCTACACCTTC. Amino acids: CASSGTGEAYGYTF.

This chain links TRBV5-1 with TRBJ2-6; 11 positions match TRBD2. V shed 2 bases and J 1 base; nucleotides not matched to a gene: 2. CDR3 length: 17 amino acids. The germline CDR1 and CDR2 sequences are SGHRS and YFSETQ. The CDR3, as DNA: TGCGCCAGCAGCTTTACTAGCGGGAGATCTGGGGCCAACGTCCTGACTTTC. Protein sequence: CASSFTSGRSGANVLTF.

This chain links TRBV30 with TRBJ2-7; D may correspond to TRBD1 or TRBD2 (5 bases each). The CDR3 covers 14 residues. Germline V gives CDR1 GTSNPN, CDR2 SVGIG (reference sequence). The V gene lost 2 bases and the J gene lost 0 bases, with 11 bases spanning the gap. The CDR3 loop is CAWSFLRGSYEQYF. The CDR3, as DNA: TGTGCCTGGAGTTTCCTGAGGGGCTCCTACGAGCAGTACTTC.

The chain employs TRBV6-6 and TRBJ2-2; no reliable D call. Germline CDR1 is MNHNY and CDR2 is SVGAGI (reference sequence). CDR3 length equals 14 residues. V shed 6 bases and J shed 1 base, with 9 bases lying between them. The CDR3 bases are TGTGCCAGCAGCTTCACTCAGAACACCGGGGAGCTGTTTTTT. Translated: CASSFTQNTGELFF.

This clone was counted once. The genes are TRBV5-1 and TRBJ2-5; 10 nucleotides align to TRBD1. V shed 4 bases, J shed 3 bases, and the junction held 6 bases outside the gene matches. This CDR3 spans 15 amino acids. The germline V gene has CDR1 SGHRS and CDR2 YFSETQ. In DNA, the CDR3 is TGCGCCAGCAGCGGGACCGGGACAGGGGAAGAGACCCAGTACTTC. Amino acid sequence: CASSGTGTGEETQYF. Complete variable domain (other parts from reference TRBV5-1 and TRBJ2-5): KAGVTQTPRYLIKTRGQQVTLSCSPISGHRSVSWYQQTPGQGLQFLFEYFSETQRNKGNFPGRFSGRQFSNSRSEMNVSTLELGDSALYLCASSGTGTGEETQYFGPGTRLLVL.

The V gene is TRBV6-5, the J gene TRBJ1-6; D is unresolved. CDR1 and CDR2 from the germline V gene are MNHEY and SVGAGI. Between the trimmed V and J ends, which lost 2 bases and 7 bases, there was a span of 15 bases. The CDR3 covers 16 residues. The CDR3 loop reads CASSYLATVINSPLHF. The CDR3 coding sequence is TGTGCCAGCAGTTACCTCGCAACAGTGATCAATTCACCCCTCCACTTT.

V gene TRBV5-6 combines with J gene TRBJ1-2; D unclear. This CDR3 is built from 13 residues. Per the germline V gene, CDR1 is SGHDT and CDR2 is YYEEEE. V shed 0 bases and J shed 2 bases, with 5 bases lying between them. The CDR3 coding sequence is TGTGCCAGCAGCTTGGCCAGAAACTATGGCTACACCTTC. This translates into CASSLARNYGYTF. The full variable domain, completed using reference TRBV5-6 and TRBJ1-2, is DAGVTQSPTHLIKTRGQQVTLRCSPKSGHDTVSWYQQALGQGPQFIFQYYEEEERQRGNFPDRFSGHQFPNYSSELNVNALLLGDSALYLCASSLARNYGYTFGSGTRLTVV.

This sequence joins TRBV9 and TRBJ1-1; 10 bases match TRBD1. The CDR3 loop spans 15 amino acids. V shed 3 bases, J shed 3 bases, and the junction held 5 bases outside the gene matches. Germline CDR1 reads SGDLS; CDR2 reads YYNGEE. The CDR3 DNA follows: TGTGCCAGCAGCGCAGGGACAGGGGCGGACACTGAAGCTTTCTTT. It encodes CASSAGTGADTEAFF.

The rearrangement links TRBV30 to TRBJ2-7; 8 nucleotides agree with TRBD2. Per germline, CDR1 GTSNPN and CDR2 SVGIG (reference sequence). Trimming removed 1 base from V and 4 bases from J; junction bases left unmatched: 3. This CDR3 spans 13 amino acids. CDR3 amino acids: CAWSEGLVYEQYF. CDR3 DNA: TGTGCCTGGAGTGAGGGACTAGTGTACGAGCAGTACTTC.

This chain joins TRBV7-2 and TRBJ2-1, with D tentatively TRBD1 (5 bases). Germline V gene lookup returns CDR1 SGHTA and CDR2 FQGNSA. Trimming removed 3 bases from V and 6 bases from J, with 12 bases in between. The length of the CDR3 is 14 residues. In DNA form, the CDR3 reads TGTGCCAGCAGCTTCACGACAGCGCCCAATGAGCAGTTCTTC. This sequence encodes CASSFTTAPNEQFF.

CDR3 sequence: CASSDSTGGQETQYF. In nucleotides, the CDR3 is TGCGCCAGCAGCGACTCGACAGGGGGCCAAGAGACCCAGTACTTC. The rearrangement joins TRBV5-1 to TRBJ2-5; 9 bases align to TRBD1. Trimming took 4 bases from V and 1 from J; bases not matched to a gene: 5. Looked up from germline, CDR1 is SGHRS and CDR2 is YFSETQ. The CDR3 is 15 residues long.

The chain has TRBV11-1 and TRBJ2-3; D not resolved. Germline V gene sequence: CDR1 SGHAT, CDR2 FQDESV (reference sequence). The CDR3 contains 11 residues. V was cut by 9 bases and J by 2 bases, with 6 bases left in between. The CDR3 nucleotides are TGTGCCAGTCAGCTCACAGATACGCAGTATTTT. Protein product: CASQLTDTQYF.

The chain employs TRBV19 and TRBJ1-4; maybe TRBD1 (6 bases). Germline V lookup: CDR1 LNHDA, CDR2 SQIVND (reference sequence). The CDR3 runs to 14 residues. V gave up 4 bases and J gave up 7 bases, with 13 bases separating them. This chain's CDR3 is CASSTGGSGEKLFF. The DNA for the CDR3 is TGTGCCAGTAGTACGGGGGGCTCGGGTGAAAAACTGTTTTTT.

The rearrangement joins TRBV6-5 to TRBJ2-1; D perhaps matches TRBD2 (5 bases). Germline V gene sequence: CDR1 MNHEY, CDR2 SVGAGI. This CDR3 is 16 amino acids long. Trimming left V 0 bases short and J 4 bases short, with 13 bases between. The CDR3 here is CASSYSSASPYNEQFF. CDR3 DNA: TGTGCCAGCAGTTACTCGTCGGCTAGCCCGTACAATGAGCAGTTCTTC.

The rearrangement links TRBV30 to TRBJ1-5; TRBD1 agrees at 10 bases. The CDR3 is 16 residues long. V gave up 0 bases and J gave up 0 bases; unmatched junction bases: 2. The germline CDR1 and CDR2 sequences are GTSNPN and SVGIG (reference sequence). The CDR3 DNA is TGTGCCTGGAGTGTTGGGACAGGGGTTAGCAATCAGCCCCAGCATTTT. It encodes CAWSVGTGVSNQPQHF.

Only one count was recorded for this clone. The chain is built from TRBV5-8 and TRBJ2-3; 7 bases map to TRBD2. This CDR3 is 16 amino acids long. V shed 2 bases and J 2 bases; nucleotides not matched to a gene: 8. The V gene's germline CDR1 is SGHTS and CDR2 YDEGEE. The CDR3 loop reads CASSLRPAGFTDTQYF. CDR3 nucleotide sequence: TGTGCCAGCAGCTTACGGCCAGCGGGGTTCACAGATACGCAGTATTTT.

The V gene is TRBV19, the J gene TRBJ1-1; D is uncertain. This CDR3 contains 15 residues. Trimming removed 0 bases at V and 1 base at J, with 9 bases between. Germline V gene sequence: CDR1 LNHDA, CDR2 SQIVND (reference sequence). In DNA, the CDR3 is TGTGCCAGTAGTATAGAGGGGAAAGGGAACACTGAAGCTTTCTTT. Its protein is CASSIEGKGNTEAFF. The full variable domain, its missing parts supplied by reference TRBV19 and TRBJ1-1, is DGGITQSPKYLFRKEGQNVTLSCEQNLNHDAMYWYRQDPGQGLRLIYYSQIVNDFQKGDIAEGYSVSREKKESFPLTVTSAQKNPTAFYLCASSIEGKGNTEAFFGQGTRLTVV.

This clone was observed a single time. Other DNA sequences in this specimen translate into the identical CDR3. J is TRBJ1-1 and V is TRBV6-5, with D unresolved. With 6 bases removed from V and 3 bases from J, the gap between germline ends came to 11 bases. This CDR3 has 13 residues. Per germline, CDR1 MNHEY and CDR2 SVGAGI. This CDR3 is CASSRRGDTEAFF. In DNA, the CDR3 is TGTGCCAGCAGCCGCCGGGGAGACACTGAAGCTTTCTTT.

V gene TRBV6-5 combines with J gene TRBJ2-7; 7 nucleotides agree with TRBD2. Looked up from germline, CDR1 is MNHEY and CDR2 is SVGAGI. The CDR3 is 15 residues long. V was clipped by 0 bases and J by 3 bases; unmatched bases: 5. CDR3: CASSYSGGRDYEQYF. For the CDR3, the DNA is TGTGCCAGCAGTTACTCTGGGGGGAGGGACTACGAGCAGTACTTC.

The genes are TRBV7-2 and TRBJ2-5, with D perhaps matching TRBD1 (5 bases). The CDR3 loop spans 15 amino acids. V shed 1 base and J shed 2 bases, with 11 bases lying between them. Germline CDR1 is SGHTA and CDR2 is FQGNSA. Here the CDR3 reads CASSLVGREQETQYF. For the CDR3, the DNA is TGTGCCAGCAGCTTAGTAGGCAGGGAACAAGAGACCCAGTACTTC.

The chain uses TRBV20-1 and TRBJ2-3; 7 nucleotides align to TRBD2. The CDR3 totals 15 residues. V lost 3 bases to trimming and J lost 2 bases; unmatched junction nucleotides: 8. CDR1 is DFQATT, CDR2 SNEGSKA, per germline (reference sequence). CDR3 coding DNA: TGCAGTGCTAGTATGGCTAGCGGTAACACAGATACGCAGTATTTT. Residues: CSASMASGNTDTQYF.

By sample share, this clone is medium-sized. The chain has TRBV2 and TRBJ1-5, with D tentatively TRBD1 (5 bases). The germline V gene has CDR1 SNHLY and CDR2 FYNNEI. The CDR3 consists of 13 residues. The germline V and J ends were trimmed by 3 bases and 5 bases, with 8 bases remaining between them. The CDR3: CASSDRDYQPQHF. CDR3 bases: TGTGCCAGCAGTGACAGGGACTATCAGCCCCAGCATTTT.

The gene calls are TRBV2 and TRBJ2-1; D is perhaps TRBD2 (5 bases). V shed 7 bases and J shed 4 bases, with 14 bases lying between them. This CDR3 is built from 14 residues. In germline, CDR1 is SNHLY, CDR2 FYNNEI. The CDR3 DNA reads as TGTGCCAGCACGGCCGCCGGGGTTTACAATGAGCAGTTCTTC. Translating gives CASTAAGVYNEQFF. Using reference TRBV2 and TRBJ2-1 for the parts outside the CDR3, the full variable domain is EPEVTQTPSHQVTQMGQEVILRCVPISNHLYFYWYRQILGQKVEFLVSFYNNEISEKSEIFDDQFSVERPDGSNFTLKIRSTKLEDSAMYFCASTAAGVYNEQFFGPGTRLTVL.

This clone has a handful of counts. CDR3 sequence reads: CASSYSPTGWYEQYF. Written as DNA, the CDR3 is TGTGCCAGCAGTTACTCCCCGACAGGGTGGTACGAGCAGTACTTC. The chain uses TRBV6-2 or TRBV6-3 and TRBJ2-7, with 7 bases lining up with TRBD1. The CDR3 is made up of 15 amino acids. The germline gives CDR1 MNHEY, CDR2 SVGEGT. Trimming took 0 bases from V and 4 from J; bases not matched to a gene: 6.

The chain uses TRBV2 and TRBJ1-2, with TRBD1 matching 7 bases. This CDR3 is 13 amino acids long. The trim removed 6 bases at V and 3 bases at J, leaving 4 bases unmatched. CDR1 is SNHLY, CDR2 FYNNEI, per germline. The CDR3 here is CASSSTGDYGYTF. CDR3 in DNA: TGTGCCAGCAGCTCTACAGGGGACTATGGCTACACCTTC.

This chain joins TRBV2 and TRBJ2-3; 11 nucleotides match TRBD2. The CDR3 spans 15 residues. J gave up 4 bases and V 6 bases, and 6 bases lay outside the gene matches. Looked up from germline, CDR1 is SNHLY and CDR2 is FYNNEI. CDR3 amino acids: CASRKTSGESDTQYF. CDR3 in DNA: TGTGCCAGCAGGAAGACTAGCGGGGAGTCAGATACGCAGTATTTT.

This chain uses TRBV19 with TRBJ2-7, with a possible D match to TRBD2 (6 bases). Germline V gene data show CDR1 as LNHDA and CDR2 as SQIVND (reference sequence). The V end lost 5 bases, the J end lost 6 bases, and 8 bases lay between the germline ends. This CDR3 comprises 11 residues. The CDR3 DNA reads TGTGCCAGTAGTTTCGGGGGCGAGCAGTACTTC. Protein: CASSFGGEQYF.

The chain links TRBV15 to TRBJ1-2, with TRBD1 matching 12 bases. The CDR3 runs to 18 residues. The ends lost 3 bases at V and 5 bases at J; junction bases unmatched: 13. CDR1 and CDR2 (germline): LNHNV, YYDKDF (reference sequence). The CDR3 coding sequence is TGTGCCACCAGCAGCAGGGGAACCGGGACAGGGGGCCGGTATGGCTACACCTTC. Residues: CATSSRGTGTGGRYGYTF. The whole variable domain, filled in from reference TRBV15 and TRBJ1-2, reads DAMVIQNPRYQVTQFGKPVTLSCSQTLNHNVMYWYQQKSSQAPKLLFHYYDKDFNNEADTPDNFQSRRPNTSFCFLDIRSPGLGDTAMYLCATSSRGTGTGGRYGYTFGSGTRLTVV.

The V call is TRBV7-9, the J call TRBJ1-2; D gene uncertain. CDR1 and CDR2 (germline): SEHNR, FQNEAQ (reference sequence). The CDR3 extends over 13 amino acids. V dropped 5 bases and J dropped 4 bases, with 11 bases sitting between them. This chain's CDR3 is CASSPAVVYGYTF. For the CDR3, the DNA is TGTGCCAGCAGCCCAGCGGTGGTCTATGGCTACACCTTC.